The 32 T cell receptor beta chains given below trace back to one sample, sequenced in a study of blood T cell repertoires in COVID-19. Assay used: immunoSEQ multiplex PCR; TCRdb lists only in-frame clones, some missing. The data show about 670,000 clones, 75% to 90% seen once. Sequencing was performed on peripheral blood. The source of these receptors is a woman younger than 30 with acute or convalescent COVID-19.

V and J are TRBV7-2 and TRBJ2-7; 7 nucleotides align to TRBD2. This CDR3 is 16 amino acids long. J was trimmed by 2 bases and V by 1 base; bases with no gene match: 8. Germline values: CDR1 SGHTA, CDR2 FQGNSA. The CDR3 sequence is CASSLGVAGSTYEQYF. The CDR3 DNA follows: TGTGCCAGCAGCTTAGGTGTAGCGGGCTCGACCTACGAGCAGTACTTC.

The chain is built from TRBV10-1 and TRBJ2-1; 11 bases align to TRBD1. Trimming cost V 8 bases and J 6 bases; bases outside gene matches: 9. CDR3 size: 15 residues. Per germline, CDR1 WNHNN and CDR2 SYGVQD (reference sequence). The CDR3 nucleotides read TGCGCCAGCCGCAGGGGGGGACAGGGGGGCAATGAGCAGTTCTTC. It translates to CASRRGGQGGNEQFF.

The count of this clone is one. The CDR3 spells CASSEWGGGLYEQYF. The CDR3 DNA is TGTGCCAGCAGTGAATGGGGCGGGGGGCTCTACGAGCAGTACTTC. J is TRBJ2-7 and V is TRBV6-1; 8 bases are a match to TRBD2. V trimming: 2 bases; J trimming: 3 bases; junction bases outside the gene matches: 6. The length of the CDR3 is 15 residues. Germline CDR1 reads MNHNS; CDR2 reads SASEGT.

The chain links TRBV14 to TRBJ2-5, with 8 bases fitting TRBD2. Trimming at V came to 5 bases and at J to 7 bases, leaving 3 bases not matched to a gene. The CDR3 length is 12 residues. Per germline, CDR1 SGHDN and CDR2 FVKESK. The CDR3 region is CASSGTSVTQYF. CDR3 bases: TGTGCCAGCAGCGGGACTAGTGTGACCCAGTACTTC.

The gene calls are TRBV7-2 and TRBJ2-1; D possibly corresponds to TRBD1 (6 bases). Germline V lookup: CDR1 SGHTA, CDR2 FQGNSA. There are 17 residues in the CDR3. V lost 4 bases to trimming and J lost 1 base, with 17 bases between them. CDR3 region: CASSSNWGRGSYNEQFF. CDR3 DNA: TGTGCCAGCAGCTCCAATTGGGGCAGGGGTTCCTACAATGAGCAGTTCTTC.

Regarding this clone: The sample holds other DNA sequences that translate to the same CDR3. The chain couples TRBV10-3 to TRBJ1-2, with a tentative D call TRBD1 (5 bases). Germline values: CDR1 ENHRY, CDR2 SYGVKD. This CDR3 contains 11 residues. The germline V and J ends were trimmed by 6 bases and 8 bases, with 10 bases remaining between them. The CDR3 nucleotides read TGTGCCATCAGCGCAGGGTACGGCTACACCTTC. This gives the protein CAISAGYGYTF.

This chain links TRBV5-1 with TRBJ1-1; tentative D call: TRBD1 (5 bases). The CDR3 totals 18 residues. Germline values: CDR1 SGHRS, CDR2 YFSETQ. Trimming pared 1 base from V and 1 base from J, leaving 20 bases between. CDR3 nucleotides: TGCGCCAGCAGCTTGTCTCGAGGGGCATACGGGAGGAACACTGAAGCTTTCTTT. As protein: CASSLSRGAYGRNTEAFF.

The chain has TRBV11-1 and TRBJ2-1; 9 positions match TRBD2. CDR1 and CDR2 (germline): SGHAT, FQDESV (reference sequence). Losses at the gene ends were 3 bases for V and 5 bases for J; bases not matched to a gene: 5. This CDR3 has 15 amino acids. The CDR3 coding sequence is TGTGCCAGCAGCTTCGTGCTAGCGGGAAACAATGAGCAGTTCTTC. This translates into CASSFVLAGNNEQFF.

This clone was detected once. The CDR3 reads CASSPAGRSYGYTF. CDR3 in DNA: TGCGCCAGCAGCCCCGCGGGACGGTCCTATGGCTACACCTTC. The J gene is TRBJ1-2, the V gene TRBV5-1; D is possibly TRBD1 (5 bases). The CDR3 extends over 14 amino acids. The germline CDR1 and CDR2 sequences are SGHRS and YFSETQ. Trimming cost V 4 bases and J 4 bases, with 14 bases left between them.

V usage is TRBV18 and J usage is TRBJ1-1, with D perhaps matching TRBD1 (5 bases). With 3 bases removed from V and 4 bases from J, the gap between germline ends came to 9 bases. Looked up from germline, CDR1 is KGHSH and CDR2 is LQKENI. The CDR3 length is 13 residues. The CDR3 DNA is TGTGCCAGCTCACCGGGGGGACCCACTGAAGCTTTCTTT. Its protein is CASSPGGPTEAFF. Full variable domain (remainder filled in from reference TRBV18 and TRBJ1-1): NAGVMQNPRHLVRRRGQEARLRCSPMKGHSHVYWYRQLPEEGLKFMVYLQKENIIDESGMPKERFSAEFPKEGPSILRIQQVVRGDSAAYFCASSPGGPTEAFFGQGTRLTVV.

The chain couples TRBV2 to TRBJ2-3, with D maybe TRBD2 (6 bases). The CDR3 is 16 residues long. Germline V gene data show CDR1 as SNHLY and CDR2 as FYNNEI. V shed 7 bases and J shed 1 base, with 18 bases lying between them. For the CDR3, the DNA is TGTGCCAGCATATCCCTGCGGGGTTCTGGCACAGATACGCAGTATTTT. Its protein product is CASISLRGSGTDTQYF.

The rearrangement links TRBV19 to TRBJ1-1; 8 bases map to TRBD1. With 4 bases clipped from V and 0 bases from J, the junction kept 7 bases outside the gene matches. This CDR3 spans 16 amino acids. Germline CDR1 is LNHDA and CDR2 is SQIVND (reference sequence). CDR3 sequence reads: CASSTRWTGMNTEAFF. CDR3 in DNA: TGTGCCAGTAGTACCCGGTGGACAGGGATGAACACTGAAGCTTTCTTT. The whole variable domain, remainder taken from reference TRBV19 and TRBJ1-1, is DGGITQSPKYLFRKEGQNVTLSCEQNLNHDAMYWYRQDPGQGLRLIYYSQIVNDFQKGDIAEGYSVSREKKESFPLTVTSAQKNPTAFYLCASSTRWTGMNTEAFFGQGTRLTVV.

The chain recombines TRBV28 with TRBJ2-3; no clear D. Trimming took 5 bases from V and 5 from J, leaving 8 bases between them. The CDR3 extends over 12 amino acids. Germline V gene sequence: CDR1 MDHEN, CDR2 SYDVKM. The CDR3 spells CASSRVLDTQYF. CDR3 DNA sequence: TGTGCCAGCAGTCGAGTTTTAGATACGCAGTATTTT.

V gene TRBV5-6 combines with J gene TRBJ1-6; D unclear. Between the trimmed V and J ends, which lost 4 bases and 6 bases, there was a span of 14 bases. Per germline, CDR1 SGHDT and CDR2 YYEEEE. The CDR3 is made up of 15 amino acids. The CDR3 DNA sequence: TGTGCCAGCAGCCTTCGGGGTTGGTTTAATTCACCCCTCCACTTT. It encodes CASSLRGWFNSPLHF.

The rearrangement joins TRBV19 to TRBJ1-2; 7 bases agree with TRBD1. Germline CDR1 LNHDA, CDR2 SQIVND (reference sequence). The J segment lost 4 bases and the V segment lost 4 bases, leaving 6 bases of the junction unmatched. The CDR3 is 14 amino acids. The CDR3 here is CASSNRDRSYGYTF. Written as DNA, the CDR3 is TGTGCCAGTAGTAATAGGGACAGAAGCTATGGCTACACCTTC.

The table lists this clone with a count of one. This chain uses TRBV6-2 or TRBV6-3 with TRBJ1-2; D not certain. V lost 0 bases and J lost 2, with 7 bases in between. This CDR3 is built from 14 residues. The germline V gene has CDR1 MNHEY and CDR2 SVGEGT. The CDR3 nucleotides are TGTGCCAGCAGTTACTCAGGAGGGAACTATGGCTACACCTTC. This sequence encodes CASSYSGGNYGYTF.

V gene TRBV9 combines with J gene TRBJ1-2; the match to TRBD1 covers 11 bases. This CDR3 is 15 amino acids long. V was pared by 0 bases and J by 6 bases, with 4 bases of the junction left unmatched. In germline, CDR1 is SGDLS, CDR2 YYNGEE. CDR3 region: CASSVGGQGANGYTF. In nucleotides, the CDR3 is TGTGCCAGCAGCGTAGGAGGACAGGGGGCTAATGGCTACACCTTC.

This rearrangement joins TRBV27 to TRBJ2-1, with a possible D match to TRBD2 (5 bases). The CDR3 is made up of 15 amino acids. Germline V gives CDR1 MNHEY, CDR2 SMNVEV (reference sequence). V lost 4 bases and J lost 0, with 10 bases in between. CDR3 in DNA: TGTGCCAGCAGTTATACTAGTTTCTCCTACAATGAGCAGTTCTTC. Protein: CASSYTSFSYNEQFF.

For this clone: In the same sample, other DNA sequences code for this CDR3. This chain links TRBV27 with TRBJ1-5; D is uncertain. CDR3 length: 12 residues. The V end lost 1 base, the J end lost 7 bases, and 5 bases lay between the germline ends. Germline loops: CDR1 MNHEY, CDR2 SMNVEV (reference sequence). The CDR3 DNA is TGTGCCAGCAGTTTATTAGCCCAGCCCCAGCATTTT. This sequence encodes CASSLLAQPQHF.

The V and J genes are TRBV5-1 and TRBJ1-5; D gene ambiguous. This CDR3 region has 15 residues. V lost 0 bases and J lost 0, with 7 bases in between. Germline CDR1 reads SGHRS; CDR2 reads YFSETQ. CDR3 region: CASSLGENSNQPQHF. CDR3 DNA: TGCGCCAGCAGCTTGGGGGAGAATAGCAATCAGCCCCAGCATTTT.

This chain uses TRBV24-1 with TRBJ1-2, with D unresolved. The germline gives CDR1 KGHDR, CDR2 SFDVKD. Trimming pared 3 bases from V and 8 bases from J, leaving 15 bases between. This CDR3 comprises 14 residues. The CDR3 spells CATSDPPRVSGYTF. CDR3 bases: TGTGCCACCAGTGATCCTCCCCGGGTCTCCGGCTACACCTTC.

This clone was seen once. The genes are TRBV6-1 and TRBJ2-7; 7 nucleotides agree with TRBD2. V lost 2 bases to trimming and J lost 5 bases; unmatched junction nucleotides: 6. Looked up from germline, CDR1 is MNHNS and CDR2 is SASEGT. The CDR3 length is 14 residues. The CDR3 nucleotides read TGTGCCAGCAGTGAACGGGGGGACCGGGACGAGCAGTACTTC. It codes for CASSERGDRDEQYF.

The gene calls are TRBV9 and TRBJ2-3; 10 bases line up with TRBD2. V gave up 4 bases and J gave up 4 bases; unmatched junction bases: 12. The CDR3 is 17 amino acids. Germline CDR1 reads SGDLS; CDR2 reads YYNGEE. The CDR3 region is CASSPSGGADSADTQYF. In nucleotides, the CDR3 is TGTGCCAGCAGCCCAAGCGGGGGGGCCGATTCGGCAGATACGCAGTATTTT.

V gene TRBV9 combines with J gene TRBJ2-5, with 13 nucleotides matching TRBD2. J gave up 4 bases and V 2 bases, and 2 bases lay outside the gene matches. The CDR3 spans 15 residues. Germline lookup yields CDR1 SGDLS and CDR2 YYNGEE. In DNA form, the CDR3 reads TGTGCCAGCAGCGTGACTAGCGGGGGGCGAGAGACCCAGTACTTC. It encodes CASSVTSGGRETQYF.

The rearrangement joins TRBV5-1 to TRBJ1-5; D not certain. The germline V gene has CDR1 SGHRS and CDR2 YFSETQ. The V and J ends lost 0 bases and 8 bases respectively, with 12 bases between them. The CDR3 contains 14 residues. The DNA for the CDR3 is TGCGCCAGCAGCTTGGATGGGTACGGGGAGCCCCAGCATTTT. It specifies CASSLDGYGEPQHF.

The chain carries TRBV19 and TRBJ1-1, with unresolved D. V lost 4 bases to trimming and J lost 1 base, with 10 bases between them. CDR1 is LNHDA, CDR2 SQIVND, per germline (reference sequence). The CDR3 is made up of 14 amino acids. CDR3 region: CASSTMTRNTEAFF. The CDR3 region has the DNA TGTGCCAGTAGTACTATGACACGGAACACTGAAGCTTTCTTT.

V gene TRBV4-1 combines with J gene TRBJ1-2; D is uncertain. The CDR3 extends over 17 amino acids. Germline lookup yields CDR1 MGHRA and CDR2 YSYEKL. V dropped 1 base and J dropped 8 bases, with 23 bases sitting between them. For the CDR3, the DNA is TGCGCCAGCAGCCAAGGAGGAGTTCTTGAGTTTTTGGAGGGCTACACCTTC. Translated, it gives CASSQGGVLEFLEGYTF.

V and J are TRBV12-3 or TRBV12-4 and TRBJ1-2, with TRBD1 matching over 7 bases. Losses at the gene ends were 3 bases for V and 4 bases for J; bases not matched to a gene: 2. The CDR3 spans 13 residues. DNA for the CDR3: TGTGCCAGCAGTTTCCGACAGGGCTATGGCTACACCTTC. Encoded protein: CASSFRQGYGYTF.

This clone was recorded only once. The V call is TRBV27, the J call TRBJ1-2; weak D call: TRBD1 (5 bases). The CDR3 extends over 10 amino acids. Germline V gene sequence: CDR1 MNHEY, CDR2 SMNVEV (reference sequence). V was trimmed by 9 bases and J by 9 bases, leaving 11 bases between them. CDR3 amino acids: CARLRGSYTF. The CDR3 DNA sequence: TGTGCCAGACTCCGGGGGAGCTACACCTTC.

V gene TRBV6-5 combines with J gene TRBJ1-1; the D gene is possibly TRBD1 (5 bases). V was trimmed by 6 bases and J by 0 bases, leaving 11 bases between them. CDR3 length equals 14 residues. CDR1 and CDR2 (germline): MNHEY, SVGAGI. In DNA form, the CDR3 reads TGTGCCAGCAGCAGGGAAAACATGAACACTGAAGCTTTCTTT. Translating it yields CASSRENMNTEAFF.

The V and J genes are TRBV5-4 and TRBJ1-4; unclear D gene. The germline V and J ends were trimmed by 0 bases and 6 bases, with 12 bases remaining between them. Per the germline V gene, CDR1 is SGHNT and CDR2 is YYREEE (reference sequence). The CDR3 totals 15 residues. CDR3 amino acids: CASSLGGGHYEKLFF. CDR3 coding DNA: TGTGCCAGCAGCTTGGGAGGAGGGCACTATGAAAAACTGTTTTTT.

The chain couples TRBV5-1 to TRBJ2-7; 7 bases are shared with TRBD2. Germline V gene sequence: CDR1 SGHRS, CDR2 YFSETQ. The CDR3 spans 14 residues. Trimming removed 3 bases from V and 4 bases from J; junction bases left unmatched: 7. The CDR3 loop is CASSYYLGGYEQYF. The DNA for the CDR3 is TGCGCCAGCAGCTATTACCTCGGGGGGTACGAGCAGTACTTC.